Listed below are T cell receptor beta chains from one sample, sequenced in a study of blood T cell repertoires in COVID-19. Data came from immunoSEQ multiplex PCR; TCRdb stores just in-frame clones and leaves some out. The table has around 250,000 clones, under 90% seen once. The sequencing sample was made of peripheral blood. These receptors came from a middle-aged woman who had recovered from COVID-19. Each CDR3 is given with its conserved first and last residue. D genes are given only for firm matches. Clone size, where shown, is once, few, many, or a class for clones that have expanded.

TRBJ2-1	NA	NA	TRBV18	TGTGCCAGCTCTCCAAATCGGGGCAATGAGCAGTTCTTC	CASSPNRGNEQFF
TRBJ2-7	NA	NA	TRBV7-2	TGTGCCAGCAGCCCCGCCTACGAGCAGTACTTC	CASSPAYEQYF
TRBJ2-7	NA	NA	TRBV30	TGTGCCTGGAGTGTAGGGGGGGCCCCCTACGAGCAGTACTTC	CAWSVGGAPYEQYF
TRBJ1-2	TRBD1	NA	TRBV19	TGTGCCAGTAGTCCGCCGGGAGGGGGCATGGATGGCTACACCTTC	CASSPPGGGMDGYTF
TRBJ2-5	NA	NA	TRBV6-5	TGTGCCAGCAGTTACGCGGCGGGCCTAAAAGAGACCCAGTACTTC	CASSYAAGLKETQYF
TRBJ1-2	NA	NA	TRBV11-3	TGTGCCAGCAGTCAGAGATTGGACAGTCCAGGTGGCTACACCTTC	CASSQRLDSPGGYTF
TRBJ1-4	NA	NA	TRBV19	TGTGCCAGTAGTGCGCACCGGGAGGGTGAAAAACTGTTTTTT	CASSAHREGEKLFF
TRBJ2-1	TRBD2	NA	TRBV19	TGTGCCAGTAGTCCCCACGGGACTAGCGGGACAAACAATGAGCAGTTCTTC	CASSPHGTSGTNNEQFF
TRBJ2-1	NA	NA	TRBV2	TGTGCCAGCAGTGAGTCACAGCCGAATGAGCAGTTCTTC	CASSESQPNEQFF
TRBJ2-1	NA	NA	TRBV29-1	TGCAGCGTAATAGGAGGAAGCTCCTACAATGAGCAGTTCTTC	CSVIGGSSYNEQFF
TRBJ2-6	NA	NA	TRBV29-1	TGCAGCGCCAGGGACTCTGGGGCCAACGTCCTGACTTTC	CSARDSGANVLTF
TRBJ2-1	TRBD1	NA	TRBV28	TGTGCCAGCAGTTCAGGACAGGAGGATTACAATGAGCAGTTCTTC	CASSSGQEDYNEQFF
TRBJ2-1	TRBD2	NA	TRBV5-1	TGCGCCAGCAGCGACCAAACTAGCGGGAGGGCCCTCAATGAGCAGTTCTTC	CASSDQTSGRALNEQFF
TRBJ2-7	TRBD2	few	TRBV5-1	TGCGCCAGCATGGAACTAGCGGGCTCCTACGAGCAGTACTTC	CASMELAGSYEQYF
TRBJ2-7	TRBD2	NA	TRBV10-3	TGTGCCATCGGGCGGGAGGACTCCTACGAGCAGTACTTC	CAIGREDSYEQYF
TRBJ2-5	NA	few	TRBV6-5	TGTGCCAGCAGTTCTCAAGAGACCCAGTACTTC	CASSSQETQYF
TRBJ2-1	NA	NA	TRBV2	TGTGCCAGCAGTCAAGACGGTTCCTCCAATGAGCAGTTCTTC	CASSQDGSSNEQFF
TRBJ2-2	NA	once	TRBV21-1	TGTGCCAGCAGCAACCCGGGAGCGGTTTGGAACACCGGGGAGCTGTTTTTT	CASSNPGAVWNTGELFF
TRBJ2-7	TRBD2	NA	TRBV10-3	TGTGCCATCAGTGAAGGGACTAGCAGCCACGAGCAGTACTTC	CAISEGTSSHEQYF
TRBJ2-3	TRBD1	NA	TRBV24-1	TGTGCCAGCTCCGGGACAGCCACAGATACGCAGTATTTT	CASSGTATDTQYF
TRBJ2-3	NA	NA	TRBV7-2	TGTGCCAGCAGCCCAAGGGGGAGGGGCACAGATACGCAGTATTTT	CASSPRGRGTDTQYF
TRBJ1-3	NA	NA	TRBV6-8	TGTGCCAGCAGTCCCGGGGGGCTCTCTGGAAACACCATATATTTT	CASSPGGLSGNTIYF
TRBJ2-1	TRBD1	NA	TRBV19	TGTGCCAGTACAAGAGGGACAGGGCCCTACAATGAGCAGTTCTTC	CASTRGTGPYNEQFF
TRBJ1-6	NA	NA	TRBV6-5	TGTGCCCTCCAGGCAGGGGAGGGTTCACCCCTCCACTTT	CALQAGEGSPLHF
TRBJ1-1	TRBD1	NA	TRBV3-1/TRBV3-2	TGTGCCAGCAGCCGCACCGGGACAGGGGATCATGAAGCTTTCTTT	CASSRTGTGDHEAFF
TRBJ2-2	TRBD1	NA	TRBV18	TGTGCCAGCTCACCACCCGGGACAGGGGCCACCGGGGAGCTGTTTTTT	CASSPPGTGATGELFF
TRBJ2-7	NA	few	TRBV7-9	TGTGCCAGCAGCTTAAATCTTCTCTACGAGCAGTACTTC	CASSLNLLYEQYF
TRBJ2-3	NA	NA	TRBV25-1	TGTGCCAGCAGTAACCCCCACGAGCGGCCCCTCACAGATACGCAGTATTTT	CASSNPHERPLTDTQYF
TRBJ2-7	TRBD1	NA	TRBV27	TGTGCCAGCAGAGACAGGGCCCAACTTGGCGAGCAGTACTTC	CASRDRAQLGEQYF
TRBJ2-7	NA	NA	TRBV6-5	TGTGCCAGCAGCCACCAGAGAGGGAACGAGCAGTACTTC	CASSHQRGNEQYF
TRBJ2-7	TRBD2	NA	TRBV30	TGTGCCTGGAGTTCAGGGACTAGCTCTTCCTACGAGCAGTACTTC	CAWSSGTSSSYEQYF